The 8 T cell receptor beta chains below all came from one sample that was sequenced in a study of identical twins. TCRdb recomputed calls from the 5' RACE reads with MiXCR, one row per CDR3 protein. Seen here are 500,000 to 600,000 distinct CDR3 sequences, about 20% observed once, and the top ten hold 0.75% to 0.95%. This sample was shared with a second study, whose subject was T cells expressing NK-cell markers.

The sample was CD4+ T cells sorted from blood. The receptors were sampled from a woman aged 18-29 years in good health.

V usage is TRBV29-1 and J usage is TRBJ1-1, with D possibly being TRBD1 (5 bases). This CDR3 has 14 amino acids. In germline, CDR1 is SQVTM, CDR2 ANQGSEA. Trimming removed 7 bases from V and 1 base from J, with 16 bases in between. The CDR3: CSASGVQGNTEAFF. The CDR3 DNA is TGCAGCGCATCGGGGGTTCAGGGGAACACTGAAGCTTTCTTT.

The chain recombines TRBV7-9 with TRBJ2-1, with D unclear. V dropped 5 bases and J dropped 14 bases, with 19 bases sitting between them. The CDR3 has 13 residues. Germline values: CDR1 SEHNR, CDR2 FQNEAQ (reference sequence). The DNA for the CDR3 is TGTGCCAGCAGCAGCATCCGAGCCGCTGTTGAGTTCTTC. Protein: CASSSIRAAVEFF.

V is TRBV2 and J is TRBJ1-5; D unresolved. Between the trimmed V and J ends, which lost 2 bases and 4 bases, there was a span of 12 bases. The CDR3 covers 15 residues. Germline V CDR1 and CDR2: SNHLY, FYNNEI. The CDR3 sequence: CASSERQTPNQPQHF. The DNA of the CDR3 is TGTGCCAGCAGTGAAAGGCAGACCCCTAATCAGCCCCAGCATTTT.

The chain joins TRBV10-3 to TRBJ1-6; unclear D gene. The CDR3 contains 13 residues. The germline V gene has CDR1 ENHRY and CDR2 SYGVKD. The V end was cut by 2 bases, the J end by 10 bases, with 9 bases between. CDR3 nucleotides: TGTGCCATCAGTGAGACGGGCTGGTCACCCCTCCACTTT. The encoded protein is CAISETGWSPLHF.

This clonotype was seen repeatedly, ten times or more. The chain has TRBV15 and TRBJ2-7; D gene unclear. The CDR3 consists of 14 residues. The V gene lost 8 bases and the J gene lost 2 bases, with 16 bases spanning the gap. Germline V gene lookup returns CDR1 LNHNV and CDR2 YYDKDF (reference sequence). This chain's CDR3 is CATAPVAEAYEQYF. The CDR3 nucleotides read TGTGCCACCGCTCCAGTTGCAGAGGCCTACGAGCAGTACTTC.

The CDR3 spells CASYANPSTDTQYF. The CDR3 DNA reads TGCGCCAGCTACGCGAACCCTAGCACAGATACGCAGTATTTT. The chain couples TRBV5-1 to TRBJ2-3; D is ambiguous. Looked up from germline, CDR1 is SGHRS and CDR2 is YFSETQ. There are 14 residues in the CDR3. The ends were cut back, 7 bases at V and 0 bases at J, with 12 bases in the middle.

This clonotype has a count of ten or more. The genes are TRBV4-2 and TRBJ2-1; 9 bases align to TRBD2. Germline trimming cut 0 bases from V and 8 bases from J; bases unmatched to any gene: 8. The CDR3 sequence is 16 residues long. Germline lookup yields CDR1 LGHNA and CDR2 YNFKEQ. CDR3 sequence reads: CASSQDVFAGGDEQFF. The CDR3 DNA follows: TGTGCCAGCAGCCAAGATGTATTTGCGGGAGGGGATGAGCAGTTCTTC.

This sequence joins TRBV29-1 and TRBJ1-1; the D gene is possibly TRBD1 (5 bases). The germline CDR1 and CDR2 sequences are SQVTM and ANQGSEA. This CDR3 has 15 amino acids. Deletions cut 2 bases from V and 11 bases from J, with 24 bases between. CDR3 loop: CSVEWTREQGRLAFF. The CDR3, as DNA: TGCAGCGTTGAATGGACCCGAGAGCAGGGAAGGTTGGCTTTCTTT.